The 25 T cell receptor beta chains below come from one sample, sequenced in a study of control samples from healthy donors and cancer patients. Sequencing was performed with immunoSEQ multiplex PCR; in TCRdb, only in-frame clones are kept and a portion is missing. The sample records 120,000 or so clones, 87% being singletons. The material sequenced was blood. These receptors all come from a man in his forties or fifties in good health.

The V gene is TRBV13, the J gene TRBJ1-2; no firm D call. This CDR3 is 14 amino acids long. CDR1 and CDR2 from the germline V gene are PRHDT and FYEKMQ (reference sequence). Trimming shortened V by 0 bases and J by 3 bases, and 8 bases separated the two germline ends. The DNA of the CDR3 is TGTGCCAGCAGCTTAGGACCCCGGGACTATGGCTACACCTTC. It translates to CASSLGPRDYGYTF.

In its sample, this clone was seen once. This chain connects TRBV12-5 to TRBJ2-5; maybe TRBD2 (6 bases). Germline lookup yields CDR1 LGHNT and CDR2 FRNRAP. Between the trimmed V and J ends, which lost 6 bases and 4 bases, there was a span of 15 bases. CDR3 size: 14 residues. CDR3 residues: CASGQGGRGETQYF. DNA for the CDR3: TGTGCTAGTGGCCAGGGCGGGCGGGGAGAGACCCAGTACTTC.

The chain joins TRBV5-1 to TRBJ2-7; 10 positions agree with TRBD1. Germline CDR1 reads SGHRS; CDR2 reads YFSETQ. The ends lost 4 bases at V and 0 bases at J; junction bases unmatched: 7. The CDR3 is 16 amino acids. The CDR3 protein is CASSLGTGANSYEQYF. The CDR3 bases are TGCGCCAGCAGCCTCGGGACAGGGGCAAACTCCTACGAGCAGTACTTC.

The chain couples TRBV18 to TRBJ1-2, with 8 bases lining up with TRBD1. The CDR3 has 13 amino acids. V shed 3 bases and J 8 bases; nucleotides not matched to a gene: 5. Germline values: CDR1 KGHSH, CDR2 LQKENI. The CDR3 DNA follows: TGTGCCAGCTCACCGGACAGGGTCGGCGGCTACACCTTC. Amino acids: CASSPDRVGGYTF.

As DNA, the CDR3 is TGCGCCAGCAGTGACAGGGAGCGGGCCAAAAACATTCAGTACTTC. Protein sequence: CASSDRERAKNIQYF. The chain carries TRBV23-1 and TRBJ2-4; 7 positions match TRBD1. TRBV23-1 counts as an open reading frame of uncertain function. This CDR3 has 15 amino acids. With 5 bases clipped from V and 1 base from J, the junction kept 5 bases outside the gene matches.

This chain links TRBV18 with TRBJ2-2; maybe TRBD1 (5 bases). CDR1 is KGHSH and CDR2 is LQKENI in the germline V gene. Trimming took 0 bases from V and 5 from J, leaving 10 bases between them. CDR3 length: 15 residues. The CDR3 region has the DNA TGTGCCAGCTCACCACCGGGCAGGGCTACCGGGGAGCTGTTTTTT. Its translation is CASSPPGRATGELFF.

The chain recombines TRBV20-1 with TRBJ1-2; D might be TRBD1 (5 bases). Trimming left V 4 bases short and J 8 bases short, with 8 bases between. The germline V gene encodes CDR1 DFQATT and CDR2 SNEGSKA (reference sequence). The CDR3 spans 10 residues. DNA for the CDR3: TGCAGTGCTACGGAGGGGGGCTACACCTTC. Translating gives CSATEGGYTF.

V and J are TRBV24-1 and TRBJ2-1; the D gene is possibly TRBD1 (5 bases). Germline lookup yields CDR1 KGHDR and CDR2 SFDVKD. This CDR3 contains 14 residues. Trimming stripped 7 bases from V and 5 bases from J, with 14 bases between. This CDR3 reads CATRAGRTHNEQFF. As DNA, the CDR3 is TGTGCCACCAGAGCAGGGCGGACGCACAATGAGCAGTTCTTC.

This clone occurred a few times. This chain connects TRBV6-2 or TRBV6-3 to TRBJ2-7; D not resolved. With 2 bases removed from V and 5 bases from J, the gap between germline ends came to 10 bases. CDR1 and CDR2 from the germline V gene are MNHEY and SVGEGT. The CDR3 runs 13 residues. The CDR3 is CASSYLSPHEQYF. As DNA, the CDR3 is TGTGCCAGCAGTTACCTCAGCCCCCACGAGCAGTACTTC.

The CDR3 sequence: CASSLLGELRYYNEQFF. DNA for the CDR3: TGTGCCAGCAGCCTCCTGGGGGAGCTTCGTTATTACAATGAGCAGTTCTTC. The chain uses TRBV7-3 and TRBJ2-1, with D tentatively TRBD1 or TRBD2 (5 bases each). The CDR3 runs 17 residues. Trimming cost V 5 bases and J 4 bases, with 21 bases left between them. Germline assignment: CDR1 SGHTA and CDR2 FQGTGA.

The chain recombines TRBV5-1 with TRBJ1-4; no firm D call. V was clipped by 1 base and J by 7 bases, with 5 bases between them. Germline V lookup: CDR1 SGHRS, CDR2 YFSETQ. CDR3 length equals 12 residues. The DNA for the CDR3 is TGCGCCAGCAGCTTGAACAGTGAAAAACTGTTTTTT. Protein: CASSLNSEKLFF.

This chain joins TRBV5-4 and TRBJ1-4; the D gene is possibly TRBD1 (6 bases). The CDR3 is made up of 14 amino acids. V was pared by 0 bases and J by 7 bases, with 10 bases between. Per germline, CDR1 SGHNT and CDR2 YYREEE (reference sequence). CDR3 region: CASSLEGGGEKLFF. The CDR3 DNA reads as TGTGCCAGCAGCTTGGAAGGGGGAGGTGAAAAACTGTTTTTT. The complete variable domain, with remaining parts taken from reference TRBV5-4 and TRBJ1-4, reads ETGVTQSPTHLIKTRGQQVTLRCSSQSGHNTVSWYQQALGQGPQFIFQYYREEENGRGNFPPRFSGLQFPNYSSELNVNALELDDSALYLCASSLEGGGEKLFFGSGTQLSVL.

The chain employs TRBV5-1 and TRBJ1-1; D not certain. Germline CDR1 SGHRS, CDR2 YFSETQ. The CDR3 loop spans 12 amino acids. V was clipped by 2 bases and J by 8 bases, with 10 bases between them. This CDR3 is CASSLGRTEAFF. DNA for the CDR3: TGCGCCAGCAGCTTAGGGCGGACGGAAGCTTTCTTT.

The chain couples TRBV5-5 to TRBJ2-5, with TRBD2 matching over 8 bases. This CDR3 region has 15 residues. The germline V gene encodes CDR1 SGHKS and CDR2 YYEKEE (reference sequence). V gave up 2 bases and J gave up 5 bases; unmatched junction bases: 8. CDR3 in amino acids: CASSFAGGLRETQYF. The CDR3 DNA sequence: TGTGCCAGCAGCTTTGCGGGGGGATTGAGGGAGACCCAGTACTTC.

The chain joins TRBV24-1 to TRBJ2-3; D ambiguous. The CDR3 is made up of 14 amino acids. The V gene lost 2 bases and the J gene lost 3 bases, with 8 bases spanning the gap. Germline-derived CDR1 and CDR2 are KGHDR and SFDVKD. The CDR3 nucleotides read TGTGCCACCAGTGATTCCCTCACGACAGATACGCAGTATTTT. Translated, it gives CATSDSLTTDTQYF.

The V and J genes are TRBV5-1 and TRBJ1-1; D is undetermined. The CDR3 is made up of 14 amino acids. Germline CDR1 reads SGHRS; CDR2 reads YFSETQ. Trimming pared 0 bases from V and 8 bases from J, leaving 14 bases between. The CDR3 coding sequence is TGCGCCAGCAGCTTGGAGGGCAGGACCCGGGAAGCTTTCTTT. Translation gives CASSLEGRTREAFF.

This clone was seen repeatedly, ten times or more. The genes are TRBV12-3 or TRBV12-4 and TRBJ1-2; perhaps TRBD1 as D (6 bases). Trimming stripped 2 bases from V and 3 bases from J, with 7 bases between. CDR3 length: 13 amino acids. CDR3 nucleotides: TGTGCCAGCAGTTTAAACAGGGACTATGGCTACACCTTC. It translates to CASSLNRDYGYTF.

The gene calls are TRBV6-1 and TRBJ1-1; maybe TRBD1 (5 bases). The germline gives CDR1 MNHNS, CDR2 SASEGT. The germline V and J ends were trimmed by 0 bases and 0 bases, with 11 bases remaining between them. The CDR3 runs 16 residues. The CDR3 reads CASSEAKDILNTEAFF. The CDR3 DNA sequence: TGTGCCAGCAGTGAAGCGAAGGACATACTGAACACTGAAGCTTTCTTT.

The chain employs TRBV7-8 and TRBJ1-2; 8 nucleotides line up with TRBD1. Germline CDR1 is SGHVS and CDR2 is FQNEAQ. The CDR3 is 15 amino acids. Unmatched junction bases numbered 2, after V lost 2 bases and J lost 0 bases. CDR3 amino acids: CASSLRDRTNYGYTF. CDR3 nucleotides: TGTGCCAGCAGCTTAAGGGACAGGACTAACTATGGCTACACCTTC.

V gene TRBV19 combines with J gene TRBJ2-1, with D unresolved. The CDR3 is 14 amino acids. V was clipped by 5 bases and J by 4 bases, with 12 bases between them. Germline-derived CDR1 and CDR2 are LNHDA and SQIVND (reference sequence). CDR3 bases: TGTGCCAGTAGTGACACTCCGCGGTACAATGAGCAGTTCTTC. Its translation is CASSDTPRYNEQFF.

The chain couples TRBV7-3 to TRBJ2-7, with D possibly being TRBD1 (7 bases). Germline V gives CDR1 SGHTA, CDR2 FQGTGA. The CDR3 sequence is 13 residues long. Trimming took 0 bases from V and 6 from J, leaving 9 bases between them. This CDR3 reads CASSLTQGGEQYF. The DNA of the CDR3 is TGTGCCAGCAGCTTAACGCAGGGGGGCGAGCAGTACTTC.

Worth noting for this clone: In the same sample, other DNA sequences code for this CDR3. The CDR3 here is CATSGGGGTEAFF. The DNA for the CDR3 is TGTGCCACCAGTGGGGGTGGGGGGACTGAAGCTTTCTTT. The chain links TRBV24-1 to TRBJ1-1; maybe TRBD1 (5 bases). The CDR3 spans 13 residues. V was trimmed by 5 bases and J by 5 bases, leaving 11 bases between them. Germline CDR1 is KGHDR and CDR2 is SFDVKD.

The chain couples TRBV7-9 to TRBJ1-3, with 9 bases aligning to TRBD1. Trimming at V came to 3 bases and at J to 3 bases, leaving 3 bases not matched to a gene. The CDR3 extends over 15 amino acids. Looked up from germline, CDR1 is SEHNR and CDR2 is FQNEAQ (reference sequence). The CDR3 loop is CASSFGTGNGNTIYF. CDR3 DNA: TGTGCCAGCAGCTTCGGGACAGGGAATGGAAACACCATATATTTT.

This clone was seen a single time. This chain uses TRBV25-1 with TRBJ1-1, with 8 nucleotides matching TRBD1. Unmatched junction bases numbered 7, after V lost 6 bases and J lost 1 base. The CDR3 length is 15 residues. The germline V gene encodes CDR1 MGHDK and CDR2 SYGVNS. The CDR3 region is CASRGTGGQNTEAFF. In DNA, the CDR3 is TGTGCCAGCAGAGGAACAGGGGGACAGAACACTGAAGCTTTCTTT.

The CDR3 region has the DNA TGTGCCACCAGCAGAGACTACGGGCCAGGGGGAGATACTGAAGCTTTCTTT. This encodes CATSRDYGPGGDTEAFF. The chain links TRBV15 to TRBJ1-1, with 7 bases fitting TRBD1. Germline V gene lookup returns CDR1 LNHNV and CDR2 YYDKDF (reference sequence). CDR3 length: 17 amino acids. The V and J ends lost 0 bases and 5 bases, in that order; junction bases with no gene match: 12.